This TCR beta chain was captured in a study of cytomegalovirus exposure and HLA in healthy donors. Primers: 60 Vbeta forward and 13 Jbeta reverse. Sequenced by immunoSEQ multiplex PCR; TCRdb stores in-frame clones only, minus some. The sample lists some 150,000 clones, 75% to 90% seen once, with 2.9% in the top ten. V gave up 0 bases and J gave up 8 bases, with 14 bases separating them. Germline V gene sequence: CDR1 SGHRS, CDR2 YFSETQ. CDR3 length equals 14 residues. About this clone: Antigen specificity is unknown.

Findings and caveats of the study: A later analysis linked roughly 17,000 TCR beta sequences to HLA alleles at 0.05 false discovery rate.

The receptor was isolated from a woman aged 25-40 years in good health and CMV-seronegative. Input material: PBMCs. The chain recombines TRBV5-1 with TRBJ1-2, with D hard to call. The CDR3 is CASSLALGGRGYTF. DNA of the CDR3: TGCGCCAGCAGCTTGGCCCTGGGAGGTCGAGGCTACACCTTC. The full variable domain, with the rest looked up from reference TRBV5-1 and TRBJ1-2, is KAGVTQTPRYLIKTRGQQVTLSCSPISGHRSVSWYQQTPGQGLQFLFEYFSETQRNKGNFPGRFSGRQFSNSRSEMNVSTLELGDSALYLCASSLALGGRGYTFGSGTRLTVV.